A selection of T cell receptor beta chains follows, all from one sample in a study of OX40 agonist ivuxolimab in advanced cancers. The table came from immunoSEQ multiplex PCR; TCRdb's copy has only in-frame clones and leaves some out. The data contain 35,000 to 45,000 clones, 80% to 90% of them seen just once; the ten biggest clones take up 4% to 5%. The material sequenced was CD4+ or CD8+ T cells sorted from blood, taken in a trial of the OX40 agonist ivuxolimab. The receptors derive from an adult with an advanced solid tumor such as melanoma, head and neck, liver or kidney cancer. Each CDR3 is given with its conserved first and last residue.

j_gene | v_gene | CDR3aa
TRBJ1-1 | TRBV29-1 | CSVLPGQGGTEAFF
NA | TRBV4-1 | CASSRDRDNYEQYF
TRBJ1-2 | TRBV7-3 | CASSPSGPGQGYGYTF
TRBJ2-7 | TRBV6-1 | CASSKDRGDEQYF
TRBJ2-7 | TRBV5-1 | CASSLLTGTQDRTRRWYEQYF
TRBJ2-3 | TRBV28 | CASRRTHTDTQYF
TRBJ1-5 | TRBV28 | CASSSPGPVRPQHF
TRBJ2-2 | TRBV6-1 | CASTLNGYTGELFF
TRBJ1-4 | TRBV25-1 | CASSESQGASNEKLFF
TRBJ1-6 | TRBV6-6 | CASRPGTANSPLHF
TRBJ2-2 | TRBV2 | CASSPDIGGGGELFF
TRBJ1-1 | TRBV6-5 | CASSYTPHYEAFF
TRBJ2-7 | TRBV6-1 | CASGVREGEQYF
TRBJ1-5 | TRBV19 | CASSMTGGSQPQHF
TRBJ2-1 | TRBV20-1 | CSAYYNEQFF